A selection of T cell receptor beta chains follows, all from one sample in a study of technical replicates of blood from several donors. Clones were sequenced by immunoSEQ multiplex PCR, and TCRdb holds only the in-frame ones, with some missing. The sample carries more than 65,000 clones, about 81% recorded once. Sequenced: PBMCs. These receptors were collected from a human donor in good health. Some clones in this sample may be carry-over from other donors' samples. The CDR3 runs from the conserved cysteine through the conserved F or W. D genes are given only for firm matches. Only some rows state a clone size, as once, few, many or a class for expanded clones.

clone_size	v_call	j_call	d_call	cdr3_nt	cdr3_aa
NA	TRBV7-2	TRBJ1-3	NA	TGTGCGAGCATACAGGTTCCCTTTAACACCATATATTTT	CASIQVPFNTIYF
NA	TRBV18	TRBJ2-7	TRBD1	TGTGCCAGCTCGACAGGGGGCACCTACGAGCAGTACTTC	CASSTGGTYEQYF
few	TRBV29-1	TRBJ2-7	TRBD2	TGCAGCGTGAGACTCCCGGGACTAGCATCCTACGAGCAGTACTTC	CSVRLPGLASYEQYF
NA	TRBV5-8	TRBJ1-1	NA	TGTGCCAGCAGCTGGGATAGGGGGACTGAAGCTTTCTTT	CASSWDRGTEAFF
NA	TRBV12-2	TRBJ2-7	NA	TGTGCAAGTCGCTTATGGACTAGCGGGACCTACGAGCAGTACTTC	CASRLWTSGTYEQYF
NA	TRBV30	TRBJ1-2	NA	TGTGCCTGGAGTGTATTGGGACACCACTATGGCTACACCTTC	CAWSVLGHHYGYTF
NA	TRBV27	TRBJ2-1	NA	TGTGCCAGCAGTAGGAATAGCAACAATGAGCAGTTCTTC	CASSRNSNNEQFF
NA	TRBV5-1	TRBJ1-2	TRBD1	TGCGCCAGCAGCTTAACAGGGGATAACTATGGCTACACCTTC	CASSLTGDNYGYTF
NA	TRBV29-1	TRBJ2-7	TRBD2	TGCAGCGTTCGACTAGCGGGGGGTTACGAGCAGTACTTC	CSVRLAGGYEQYF
NA	TRBV27	TRBJ2-3	NA	TGTGCCAGCAGTTTAAAGGTCGGGTTTTTAATTACTAGCACAGATACGCAGTATTTT	CASSLKVGFLITSTDTQYF
NA	TRBV7-9	TRBJ2-7	NA	TGTGCCAGCAGCAATTCCTTGACAGTTACCTACGAGCAGTACTTC	CASSNSLTVTYEQYF
NA	TRBV7-2	TRBJ2-5	NA	TGTGCCACCGAAAGGGGGGGTTCACAAGAGACCCAGTACTTC	CATERGGSQETQYF
NA	TRBV7-9	TRBJ2-5	NA	TGTGCCAGCTTGGACTCGGGGCAAGAGACCCAGTACTTC	CASLDSGQETQYF
NA	TRBV2	TRBJ2-4	TRBD2	TGTGCCAGTACTAGCGGAGCCAAAAACATTCAGTACTTC	CASTSGAKNIQYF
NA	TRBV19	TRBJ1-2	NA	TGTGCCAGTAGTATAGTAGCGGGGCAGGGGAACTATGGCTACACCTTC	CASSIVAGQGNYGYTF
once	TRBV7-2	TRBJ1-4	TRBD1	TGTGCCAGCAGCCGCGACAGGGACGAAAAACTGTTTTTT	CASSRDRDEKLFF
few	TRBV10-3	TRBJ1-1	NA	TGTGCCATCAGGCGAGACACTGAAGCTTTCTTT	CAIRRDTEAFF
once	TRBV11-2	TRBJ2-7	TRBD2	TGTGCCAGCAGCTTAGTCCCTAGCGGCTCCTACGAGCAGTACTTC	CASSLVPSGSYEQYF
NA	TRBV6-5	TRBJ2-7	TRBD1	TGTGCCAGCAGTTACTCTGGCCAGGGGGCCGCCTACGAGCAGTACTTC	CASSYSGQGAAYEQYF
once	TRBV14	TRBJ2-1	NA	TGTGCCAGCAGCCGAAGGGGAGGGGGTGAGCAGTTCTTC	CASSRRGGGEQFF
few	TRBV5-1	TRBJ2-2	NA	TGCGCCAGCAGCCTCCCCCTCAGGGGAAGCACCGGGGAGCTGTTTTTT	CASSLPLRGSTGELFF
NA	TRBV7-9	TRBJ2-3	NA	TGTGCCAGCAGCCCCCGGGACTTCACAGATACGCAGTATTTT	CASSPRDFTDTQYF
NA	TRBV7-6	TRBJ1-1	TRBD1	TGTGCCAGCAGCTCCGGACAGGCCCTATGGGCTTTCTTT	CASSSGQALWAFF
NA	TRBV30	TRBJ2-2	NA	TGTGCCTGGACGTACCGGGACACCGGGGAGCTGTTTTTT	CAWTYRDTGELFF
NA	TRBV9	TRBJ2-1	TRBD1	TGTGCCAGCAGCCCACGGGGACAGGGAAGCGAGCAGTTCTTC	CASSPRGQGSEQFF
NA	TRBV5-5	TRBJ1-2	TRBD1	TGTGCCAGCAGCGTGGACAGGGGGGGCGGCTACACCTTC	CASSVDRGGGYTF
few	TRBV19	TRBJ2-7	TRBD1	TGTGCCAGTGCCTCAACGGACAGGACCTACGAGCAGTACTTC	CASASTDRTYEQYF
NA	TRBV6-5	TRBJ1-1	NA	TGTGCCAGCAGCCGAACAGAGAACACTGAAGCTTTCTTT	CASSRTENTEAFF
NA	TRBV30	TRBJ2-5	TRBD2	TGTGCCTGGAGTGCCTGGGGGAGCGGGAGGAATCAAGAGACCCAGTACTTC	CAWSAWGSGRNQETQYF
many	TRBV7-2	TRBJ1-1	NA	TGTGCCAGCAGTTTCCGAGGGGGCACTGAAGCTTTCTTT	CASSFRGGTEAFF
NA	TRBV4-1	TRBJ1-4	TRBD1	TGCGCCAGCAGCCGCGGACAGGGGGCATATGAAAAACTGTTTTTT	CASSRGQGAYEKLFF
NA	TRBV19	TRBJ1-1	NA	TGTGCCAGTAGTATCACAGAAGTCACTGAAGCTTTCTTT	CASSITEVTEAFF
once	TRBV7-2	TRBJ2-7	TRBD2	TGTGCCAGCAGCGCCGGAATAGCGGGAGTAGGGTACGAGCAGTACTTC	CASSAGIAGVGYEQYF
NA	TRBV6-1	TRBJ2-7	TRBD2	TGTGCCAGTACGGAACTAGCGCTTCTCTCCTACGAGCAGTACTTC	CASTELALLSYEQYF
NA	TRBV9	TRBJ1-2	NA	TGTGCCAGCAGCGTGGGGAACCGGGAGTCCTATGGCTACACCTTC	CASSVGNRESYGYTF
NA	TRBV7-2	TRBJ2-1	TRBD1	TGTGCCAGCAGCTTAGAGGGACAGCAGCAGTTCTTC	CASSLEGQQQFF
NA	TRBV25-1	TRBJ1-6	NA	TGTGCCAGCAGTGAAGGGGGGAATTCACCCCTCCACTTT	CASSEGGNSPLHF
NA	TRBV11-3	TRBJ2-1	TRBD2	TGTGCCAGCAGTCTAGCGGGGGCGTACAATGAGCAGTTCTTC	CASSLAGAYNEQFF
NA	TRBV4-1	TRBJ2-7	NA	TGCGCCAGCAGCCAAGAACCGGAGGTAGAGCAGTACTTC	CASSQEPEVEQYF
NA	TRBV10-3	TRBJ2-3	TRBD2	TGTGCCAGCACAACCGGGACTAGTACAGATACGCAGTATTTT	CASTTGTSTDTQYF
NA	TRBV9	TRBJ1-1	TRBD1	TGTGCCAGCAGCGGGGGGAACCGGGACAGCCCCAAAGCTTTCTTT	CASSGGNRDSPKAFF
NA	TRBV6-1	TRBJ2-2	NA	TGTGCCAGCAGTCTCAGCGGGTACAACACCGGGGAGCTGTTTTTT	CASSLSGYNTGELFF
NA	TRBV6-5	TRBJ1-3	NA	TGTGCCAGCAGTTACTCGACTGCGAGCTCTGGAAACACCATATATTTT	CASSYSTASSGNTIYF
few	TRBV9	TRBJ2-2	TRBD2	TGTGCCAGCAGCGTCACCAGCGGGAGCATGAACACCGGGGAGCTGTTTTTT	CASSVTSGSMNTGELFF
NA	TRBV29-1	TRBJ1-1	NA	TGCAGCGTTGAGGGTCATGGGGGCAGGGGGAACACTGAAGCTTTCTTT	CSVEGHGGRGNTEAFF
NA	TRBV5-1	TRBJ1-2	TRBD1	TGCGCCAGCACCCCAGCGACAGGGCCCCAATGGGGCTACACCTTC	CASTPATGPQWGYTF
NA	TRBV4-3	TRBJ2-1	TRBD2	TGCGCCAGCAGTCGCGCTCCAACTAGCGGGGGGGTGAATGAGCAGTTCTTC	CASSRAPTSGGVNEQFF
NA	TRBV7-9	TRBJ2-3	TRBD2	TGTGCCAGCAGCTTAGATTTTCTAGCGGAGGTCCTGGATACGCAGTATTTT	CASSLDFLAEVLDTQYF
NA	TRBV5-1	TRBJ2-2	NA	TGCGCCAGCAGCTTGTCCGGGGGTGCCGGGGAGCTGTTTTTT	CASSLSGGAGELFF
few	TRBV6-1	TRBJ1-2	NA	TGTGCCAGCAACCAGGGGAGGGGAGATGGCTACACCTTC	CASNQGRGDGYTF
NA	TRBV6-1	TRBJ2-7	NA	TGTGCCAGCACCCTTTCGTTGAGCCGTATCTACGAGCAGTACTTC	CASTLSLSRIYEQYF
NA	TRBV27	TRBJ2-4	NA	TGTGCCAGCAGTCAGGGGACCAAAAACATTCAGTACTTC	CASSQGTKNIQYF
NA	TRBV5-4	TRBJ1-2	NA	TGTGCCAGTCGGGACTTCTATGGCTACACCTTC	CASRDFYGYTF
once	TRBV28	TRBJ2-3	TRBD2	TGTGCCAGCAGTTTGGGGCGGGAGACAGATACGCAGTATTTT	CASSLGRETDTQYF
NA	TRBV7-2	TRBJ2-1	NA	TGTGCCAGCAGGGGCCCAACATCGTACAATGAGCAGTTCTTC	CASRGPTSYNEQFF